This T cell receptor (beta chain) was identified in a study of T-cell reconstitution after alpha-beta-depleted transplantation in children. TCRbeta library preparation incorporated unique molecular identifiers. From the PCR reads, TCRdb called clonotypes with MiXCR, one entry per CDR3 protein. The data show fewer than 700,000 distinct CDR3 sequences, roughly 13% seen once. Whole-study findings and limits: Among T cells one year after transplant, newly produced cells accounted for most counts and diversity. Surviving recipient cells, namely T cells and thymic progenitors, were the source of high day-60 TCRbeta diversity in some patients. Several hundred expanded graft clones reportedly were the source of alpha-beta T cells about two months after transplant.

About this clonotype itself: The antigen is not known.

The length of the CDR3 is 13 residues. Germline V gene lookup returns CDR1 MDHEN and CDR2 SYDVKM. V was cut by 3 bases and J by 7 bases, with 10 bases left in between. The clonotype comes from a male patient younger than 18 who had a stem cell transplant for acute myeloid leukemia, so the T cells may come from the graft donor. Sequenced here: PBMCs, mostly from graft donor cells, sampled 360 days after TCRalphabeta/CD19-depleted stem cell transplant. The chain combines TRBV28 with TRBJ1-5; tentatively, D is TRBD1 (5 bases). The CDR3 loop is CASSFSGGQPQHF. The CDR3 DNA reads TGTGCCAGCAGTTTTTCCGGGGGACAGCCCCAGCATTTT.